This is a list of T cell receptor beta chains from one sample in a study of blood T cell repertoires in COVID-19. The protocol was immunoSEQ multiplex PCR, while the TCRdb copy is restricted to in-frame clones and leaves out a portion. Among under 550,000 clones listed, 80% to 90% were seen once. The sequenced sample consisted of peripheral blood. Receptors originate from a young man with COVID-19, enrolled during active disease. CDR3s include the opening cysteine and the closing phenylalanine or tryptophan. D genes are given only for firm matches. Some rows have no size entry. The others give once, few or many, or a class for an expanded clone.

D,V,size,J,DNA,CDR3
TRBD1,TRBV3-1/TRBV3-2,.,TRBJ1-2,TGTGCCAGCAGCCAAGTGGGACAGCGATTTGGCTACACCTTC,CASSQVGQRFGYTF
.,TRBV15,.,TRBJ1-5,TGTGCCACCAGCAGAGAGGGGGCGCGAGGTCAGCCCCAGCATTTT,CATSREGARGQPQHF
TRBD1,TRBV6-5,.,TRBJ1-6,TGTGCCAGCAGTTCCTCAGGACAGGGCCAAAATTCACCCCTCCACTTT,CASSSSGQGQNSPLHF
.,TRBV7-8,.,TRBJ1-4,TGTGCCAGCAGCTTTGGGGGGAGCGGGGTGACTGAAAAACTGTTTTTT,CASSFGGSGVTEKLFF
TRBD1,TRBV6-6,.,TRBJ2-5,TGTGCCAGCAGCTCCCAGGGGGCGGAAGAGACCCAGTACTTC,CASSSQGAEETQYF
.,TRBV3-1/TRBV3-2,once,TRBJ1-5,TGTGCCAGCAGCCGTAACTACGGCAATCAGCCCCAGCATTTT,CASSRNYGNQPQHF
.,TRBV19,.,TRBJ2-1,TGTGCCAGTAGTATAACCGGGAGCGGCTACAATGAGCAGTTCTTC,CASSITGSGYNEQFF
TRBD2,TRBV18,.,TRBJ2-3,TGTGCCAGCTCCTCCGGGGGGACAGATACGCAGTATTTT,CASSSGGTDTQYF
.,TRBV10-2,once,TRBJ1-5,TGCGCCAGCACCGGCGGTAGCAATCAGCCCCAGCATTTT,CASTGGSNQPQHF
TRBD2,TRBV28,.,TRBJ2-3,TGTGCCAGCAGCTCCACGAGCGGGGGGGCAGATACGCAGTATTTT,CASSSTSGGADTQYF
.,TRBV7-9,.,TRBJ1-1,TGTGCCAGCAGCCTCTACTCGGGTGAAGCTTTCTTT,CASSLYSGEAFF
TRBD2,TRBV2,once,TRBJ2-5,TGTGCCAGCAACAACCAAGCGGGGGAAGAGACCCAGTACTTC,CASNNQAGEETQYF
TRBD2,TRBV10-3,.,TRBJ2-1,TGTGCCATCAGTGAGTCGTCCCGGGGGGGTTACAATGAGCAGTTCTTC,CAISESSRGGYNEQFF
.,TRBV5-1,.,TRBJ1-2,TGCGCCAGCAGCCCAGGGCAGGGCTACACCTTC,CASSPGQGYTF
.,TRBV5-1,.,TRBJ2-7,TGCGCCAGCAGCTTGGCCTTTGGGACATTACCCTACGAGCAGTACTTC,CASSLAFGTLPYEQYF
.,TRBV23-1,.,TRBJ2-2,TGCGCCAGCAGTCAATCGAGGGACTGGGACACCGGGGAGCTGTTTTTT,CASSQSRDWDTGELFF
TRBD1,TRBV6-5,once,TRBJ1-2,TGTGCCAGCAGTTATCAAAGGGGGCATGGCTACACCTTC,CASSYQRGHGYTF
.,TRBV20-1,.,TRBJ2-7,TGCAGTGCTAGAGGGGCTGAGCAGTACTTC,CSARGAEQYF
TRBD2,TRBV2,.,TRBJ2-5,TGTGCCAGCAGCGGACTAGCGGGGGGGCAAGAGACCCAGTACTTC,CASSGLAGGQETQYF
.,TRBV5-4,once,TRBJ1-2,TGTGCCAGCAGCAGACCAGGGTCCGGCTACACCTTC,CASSRPGSGYTF
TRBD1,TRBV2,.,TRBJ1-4,TGTGCCAGCAGAGGACAGGCAACTAATGAAAAACTGTTTTTT,CASRGQATNEKLFF
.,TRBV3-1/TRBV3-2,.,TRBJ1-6,TGTGCCAGCAGTAAGGAGACGGTAAATTCACCCCTCCACTTT,CASSKETVNSPLHF
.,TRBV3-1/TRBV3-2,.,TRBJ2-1,TGTGCCAGTCTACGTAACAATGAGCAGTTCTTC,CASLRNNEQFF
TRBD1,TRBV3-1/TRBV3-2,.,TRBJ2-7,TGTGCCAGCAGCAGCCGGGACAGGGGTTACGAGCAGTACTTC,CASSSRDRGYEQYF
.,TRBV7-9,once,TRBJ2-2,TGTGCCAGCAGCTTAGCCGGGACCGGGGAGCTGTTTTTT,CASSLAGTGELFF
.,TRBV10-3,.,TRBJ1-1,TGTGCCATCAGTGAGGTTCGGGGGATGAACACTGAAGCTTTCTTT,CAISEVRGMNTEAFF
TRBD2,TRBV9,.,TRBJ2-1,TGTGCCAGCGCGAAGGGAGCGGGAGTACGGGCCTACAATGAGCAGTTCTTC,CASAKGAGVRAYNEQFF
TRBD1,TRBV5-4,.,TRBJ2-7,TGTGCCAGCAGAACGGACAGGGGCGAGCAGTACTTC,CASRTDRGEQYF
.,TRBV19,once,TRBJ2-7,TGTGCCAGTATGGGGCAGGGTTTATCCGAGCAGTACTTC,CASMGQGLSEQYF
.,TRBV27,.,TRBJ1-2,TGTGCCAGCAGTTTTGGGGCCAACTATGGCTACACCTTC,CASSFGANYGYTF
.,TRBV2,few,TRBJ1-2,TGTGCCAGCGGTTCTTTGGTATATCAGGGCTACACCTTC,CASGSLVYQGYTF
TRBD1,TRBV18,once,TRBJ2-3,TGTGCCAGCTCACCGATTCCCACTAACAGGGGGAATACAGATACGCAGTATTTT,CASSPIPTNRGNTDTQYF
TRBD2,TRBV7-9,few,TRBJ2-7,TGTGCCAGCAGCTCACTCGATATGACTAGCGGGAGGCCCTACGAGCAGTACTTC,CASSSLDMTSGRPYEQYF
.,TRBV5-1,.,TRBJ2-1,TGCGCCAGCAGCCGAGATTCCTACAATGAGCAGTTCTTC,CASSRDSYNEQFF
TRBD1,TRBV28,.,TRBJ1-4,TGTGCCAGCCTGACAGGGGCCAGGAATGAAAAACTGTTTTTT,CASLTGARNEKLFF
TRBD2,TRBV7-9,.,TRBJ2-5,TGTGCCAGCAGCTTAGCCCGAACCCCCTTAGCGGGGCGGGAGACCCAGTACTTC,CASSLARTPLAGRETQYF
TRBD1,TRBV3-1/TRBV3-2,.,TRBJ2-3,TGTGCCAGCAGCCAAATGGACAGGCCAGATACGCAGTATTTT,CASSQMDRPDTQYF
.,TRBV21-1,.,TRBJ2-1,TGTGCCGGGACCGGACTAGCGGGAGAGTTCCATGAGCAGTTCTTC,CAGTGLAGEFHEQFF
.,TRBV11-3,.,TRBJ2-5,TGTGCCAGCAGCGATAACTTCCAAGAGACCCAGTACTTC,CASSDNFQETQYF
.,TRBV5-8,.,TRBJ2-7,TGTGCCAGCAGCTTGGACCGGTCCTACGAGCAGTACTTC,CASSLDRSYEQYF
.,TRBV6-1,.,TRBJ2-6,TGTGCCAGCAGTGAATTCGGCAGGGCTGGGGCCAACGTCCTGACTTTC,CASSEFGRAGANVLTF
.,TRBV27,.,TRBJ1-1,TGTGCCAGCATAAAGAACACTGAAGCTTTCTTT,CASIKNTEAFF
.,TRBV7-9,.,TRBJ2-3,TGTGCCAGCAGCACCGGGGGGCGCACGAGCACAGATACGCAGTATTTT,CASSTGGRTSTDTQYF
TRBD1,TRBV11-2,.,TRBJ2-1,TGTGCCAGCAGCCACAAAGGGGACAGGGGTAATGAGCAGTTCTTC,CASSHKGDRGNEQFF
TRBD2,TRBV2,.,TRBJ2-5,TGTGCCAGCAGAAGACTAGCGGGGGCCCAAGAGACCCAGTACTTC,CASRRLAGAQETQYF
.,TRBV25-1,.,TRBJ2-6,TGTGCCAGCAGGGACAGCTTCTCTGGGGCCAACGTCCTGACTTTC,CASRDSFSGANVLTF
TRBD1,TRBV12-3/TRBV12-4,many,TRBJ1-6,TGTGCCAGCAGACGGGACAGAAATTCACCCCTCCACTTT,CASRRDRNSPLHF
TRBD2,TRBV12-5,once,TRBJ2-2,TGTGCTAGTGGTTTCCGCGAACCCTTTTGGGCTAGCGGAGCCGGGGAGCTGTTTTTT,CASGFREPFWASGAGELFF
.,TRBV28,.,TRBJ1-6,TGTGCCAGCAGTGTCTCAGGGAATTCACCCCTCCACTTT,CASSVSGNSPLHF
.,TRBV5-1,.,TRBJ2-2,TGCGCCAGCAGCTTGGGCCACTCGAACACCGGGGAGCTGTTTTTT,CASSLGHSNTGELFF